This paragraph covers one T cell receptor beta chain sequence. V lost 0 bases to trimming and J lost 0 bases; unmatched junction nucleotides: 7. The germline gives CDR1 KGHSH, CDR2 LQKENI. This CDR3 is built from 18 residues. This entry comes from a study of T cell changes during pregnancy in multiple sclerosis. Sequenced by immunoSEQ multiplex PCR; TCRdb stores in-frame clones only, minus some. This sample carries 30,000 to 35,000 clones, almost 90% of them seen once, and the ten largest clones take roughly 0.52%. This receptor was identified in a female donor in good health, enrolled as a control in a pregnancy study. The sample in question was CD4+ T cells from peripheral blood mononuclear cells, obtained in the third trimester of pregnancy. The V and J genes are TRBV18 and TRBJ2-1; 8 bases fit TRBD2. For the CDR3, the DNA is TGTGCCAGCTCACCACCGAAAACTAGCGGAATCTCCTACAATGAGCAGTTCTTC. This sequence encodes CASSPPKTSGISYNEQFF.